The 31 T cell receptor beta chains below were found in one sample sequenced in a study of identical twins. Each CDR3 protein is one row after TCRdb ran MiXCR on the 5' RACE reads. The data show a few hundred thousand distinct CDR3 sequences, with about 9% seen just once and approximately 3% held by the top ten. The same data also went into a second study, on yellow fever vaccine responses in identical twins.

Sequences were obtained from CD8+ T cells sorted from blood. Receptors were obtained from a woman younger than 35 in good health.

This clonotype was found many times. V is TRBV7-9 and J is TRBJ2-7; maybe TRBD2 (6 bases). The V gene's germline CDR1 is SEHNR and CDR2 FQNEAQ (reference sequence). V shed 0 bases and J shed 7 bases, with 10 bases lying between them. CDR3 length: 13 amino acids. CDR3 bases: TGTGCCAGCAGCTTAGCGGGAGGTCAGGAGCAGTACTTC. Amino acids: CASSLAGGQEQYF.

The chain recombines TRBV11-2 with TRBJ2-1; D may correspond to TRBD1 or TRBD2 (5 bases each). The CDR3 is 12 amino acids. V was cut by 6 bases and J by 9 bases, with 12 bases left in between. Germline V lookup: CDR1 SGHAT, CDR2 FQNNGV. For the CDR3, the DNA is TGTGCCAGCAGTCCCTGGGACGGTGAGCAGTTCTTC. Protein: CASSPWDGEQFF.

This clonotype appeared a few times. The chain employs TRBV29-1 and TRBJ2-7; the match to TRBD1 covers 9 bases. Unmatched junction bases numbered 2, after V lost 2 bases and J lost 0 bases. The germline gives CDR1 SQVTM, CDR2 ANQGSEA. The CDR3 extends over 14 amino acids. The DNA of the CDR3 is TGCAGCGTTGAACGGGACAGGGACTCCTACGAGCAGTACTTC. This gives the protein CSVERDRDSYEQYF.

This rearrangement joins TRBV3-1 to TRBJ2-5; D is uncertain. Trimming took off 5 bases at V and 1 base at J, with 14 bases between the two ends. The CDR3 length is 15 residues. Germline CDR1 is LGHDT and CDR2 is YNNKEL (reference sequence). The DNA for the CDR3 is TGTGCCAGCAGCGCCCCAGCAGGTTTCCAAGAGACCCAGTACTTC. Translated: CASSAPAGFQETQYF.

This clonotype turned up a few times. The genes are TRBV7-6 and TRBJ2-1; 11 bases match TRBD2. Germline V gives CDR1 SGHVS, CDR2 FNYEAQ. Trimming took 0 bases from V and 0 from J; bases not matched to a gene: 7. The CDR3 runs 19 residues. The CDR3 DNA sequence: TGTGCCAGCAGCTTAGCGCCTAGCGGGGGGCCTAGCTCCTACAATGAGCAGTTCTTC. This encodes CASSLAPSGGPSSYNEQFF.

This clonotype appeared a few times. The CDR3 region is CASSVDDGGAYEQYF. The CDR3 bases are TGTGCCAGCAGCGTAGATGACGGGGGGGCCTACGAGCAGTACTTC. This sequence joins TRBV9 and TRBJ2-7; 8 bases fit TRBD2. The CDR3 contains 15 residues. J lost 2 bases, V lost 0 bases, and 4 bases had no gene match. Germline V lookup: CDR1 SGDLS, CDR2 YYNGEE.

This sequence joins TRBV6-5 and TRBJ1-2, with 7 bases matching TRBD1. This CDR3 has 17 residues. Germline-derived CDR1 and CDR2 are MNHEY and SVGAGI. V gave up 0 bases and J gave up 4 bases; unmatched junction bases: 11. This CDR3 reads CASSYSPVQGSFYGYTF. The CDR3 nucleotides are TGTGCCAGCAGTTACTCCCCCGTACAGGGGAGTTTCTATGGCTACACCTTC.

This clonotype has a count of ten or more. This chain connects TRBV7-6 to TRBJ1-5; D might be TRBD1 (5 bases). The CDR3 has 16 amino acids. V shed 5 bases and J shed 6 bases, with 20 bases lying between them. The germline V gene has CDR1 SGHVS and CDR2 FNYEAQ. CDR3 sequence reads: CASSEVVAQAGQPQHF. The DNA for the CDR3 is TGTGCCAGCAGCGAAGTTGTTGCACAGGCTGGTCAGCCCCAGCATTTT.

This clonotype was counted between two and nine times. The rearrangement joins TRBV3-1 to TRBJ2-7, with D possibly TRBD1 on 6 matching bases. The length of the CDR3 is 14 residues. Germline assignment: CDR1 LGHDT and CDR2 YNNKEL (reference sequence). Trimming took off 4 bases at V and 5 bases at J, with 15 bases between the two ends. CDR3 DNA sequence: TGTGCCAGCAGCCCGGTTTCCTCAGGGGACGAGCAGTACTTC. It yields the protein CASSPVSSGDEQYF.

This clonotype was observed a few times. V and J are TRBV7-9 and TRBJ2-1; TRBD2 matches at 7 bases. The CDR3 sequence is 15 residues long. J gave up 8 bases and V 3 bases, and 10 bases lay outside the gene matches. The germline V gene has CDR1 SEHNR and CDR2 FQNEAQ (reference sequence). The DNA for the CDR3 is TGTGCCAGCAGCTTTCTAGCGGCCGTGGACCATGAGCAGTTCTTC. Its protein is CASSFLAAVDHEQFF.

V is TRBV29-1 and J is TRBJ2-2, with 14 bases matching TRBD2. The length of the CDR3 is 14 residues. Germline trimming cut 0 bases from V and 13 bases from J; bases unmatched to any gene: 4. The germline gives CDR1 SQVTM, CDR2 ANQGSEA. The CDR3 protein is CSVEDGLAGGGLFF. The CDR3 region has the DNA TGCAGCGTTGAAGATGGACTAGCGGGGGGCGGGCTGTTTTTT.

This clonotype was seen only a few times. This rearrangement joins TRBV20-1 to TRBJ2-5, with 12 bases aligning to TRBD2. The germline V gene has CDR1 DFQATT and CDR2 SNEGSKA (reference sequence). J was trimmed by 5 bases and V by 2 bases; bases with no gene match: 3. The CDR3 is 14 amino acids. The CDR3 DNA reads as TGCAGTGCTAGATCTCTAGCGGGAGGGGAGACCCAGTACTTC. This codes for CSARSLAGGETQYF.

The chain couples TRBV4-2 to TRBJ2-2; D gene unclear. Germline V gene sequence: CDR1 LGHNA, CDR2 YNFKEQ. Trimming shortened V by 1 base and J by 0 bases, and 12 bases separated the two germline ends. The CDR3 spans 17 residues. CDR3 protein: CASSQVSDIPNTGELFF. DNA for the CDR3: TGTGCCAGCAGCCAAGTGAGCGACATACCGAACACCGGGGAGCTGTTTTTT.

The chain joins TRBV3-1 to TRBJ2-7, with a tentative D call TRBD2 (6 bases). Germline V gene lookup returns CDR1 LGHDT and CDR2 YNNKEL (reference sequence). The CDR3 is made up of 16 amino acids. Trimming removed 4 bases at V and 2 bases at J, with 18 bases between. CDR3 residues: CASSPGAGPGTYEQYF. CDR3 DNA sequence: TGTGCCAGCAGCCCGGGAGCGGGCCCTGGGACCTACGAGCAGTACTTC.

This clonotype was seen ten or more times. The CDR3 bases are TGTGCCAGCATGGGAGAACTTCCGACAGAAGCTTACAATGAGCAGTTCTTC. Translating it yields CASMGELPTEAYNEQFF. V usage is TRBV27 and J usage is TRBJ2-1; D assignment may be TRBD1 or TRBD2 (5 bases each). Between the trimmed V and J ends, which lost 7 bases and 4 bases, there was a span of 23 bases. The CDR3 runs 17 residues. Germline CDR1 MNHEY, CDR2 SMNVEV (reference sequence).

This clonotype was detected many times. Written as DNA, the CDR3 is TGTGCCAGCAGTTCAGGACTAGCTCCTTACACGCAGTATTTT. It codes for CASSSGLAPYTQYF. This chain joins TRBV27 and TRBJ2-3; 8 bases agree with TRBD2. The CDR3 totals 14 residues. Germline loops: CDR1 MNHEY, CDR2 SMNVEV (reference sequence). Trimming removed 4 bases from V and 9 bases from J; junction bases left unmatched: 9.

There are many counts of this clonotype. This chain joins TRBV2 and TRBJ2-1, with 7 bases aligning to TRBD2. V dropped 2 bases and J dropped 0; count of bases not matched to a gene: 10. Germline CDR1 SNHLY, CDR2 FYNNEI. This CDR3 comprises 18 residues. CDR3 loop: CASSESRVRGDSYNEQFF. The CDR3 nucleotides are TGTGCCAGCAGTGAATCTAGGGTCCGGGGGGACTCCTACAATGAGCAGTTCTTC.

This clonotype was seen ten or more times. The chain carries TRBV5-5 and TRBJ2-1; 8 bases fit TRBD2. V lost 5 bases and J lost 9; bases outside the gene matches: 13. The CDR3 totals 15 residues. The germline V gene encodes CDR1 SGHKS and CDR2 YYEKEE (reference sequence). The CDR3: CASRQPGLGAGEQFF. The CDR3 coding sequence is TGTGCCAGCAGACAACCGGGACTAGGCGCCGGTGAGCAGTTCTTC.

This clonotype was detected a few times. This chain links TRBV20-1 with TRBJ2-4; D unclear. Germline loops: CDR1 DFQATT, CDR2 SNEGSKA (reference sequence). This CDR3 contains 13 residues. The V gene lost 5 bases and the J gene lost 5 bases, with 13 bases spanning the gap. CDR3 in amino acids: CSAHSYEENIQYF. The CDR3 DNA follows: TGCAGTGCTCACTCATACGAGGAAAACATTCAGTACTTC.

At least ten counts were recorded for this clonotype. The rearrangement links TRBV7-9 to TRBJ2-2; no clear D gene. CDR1 and CDR2 (germline): SEHNR, FQNEAQ (reference sequence). This CDR3 has 12 amino acids. The V and J ends lost 5 bases and 6 bases respectively, with 7 bases between them. CDR3 coding DNA: TGTGCCAGCAGCCCGGTCCCCGGGGAGCTGTTTTTT. Protein product: CASSPVPGELFF.

This clonotype was observed a handful of times. DNA of the CDR3: TGTGCCAGCAGCCCTTCCGGTGGAAACACCATATATTTT. As protein: CASSPSGGNTIYF. This chain joins TRBV6-5 and TRBJ1-3; D not resolved. There are 13 residues in the CDR3. The V gene lost 6 bases and the J gene lost 3 bases, with 9 bases spanning the gap. Germline V gives CDR1 MNHEY, CDR2 SVGAGI.

Ten or more counts support this clonotype. This chain joins TRBV29-1 and TRBJ2-1; either TRBD1 or TRBD2 may fit D (6 bases each). This CDR3 is 16 amino acids long. The germline V and J ends were trimmed by 4 bases and 0 bases, with 16 bases remaining between them. The V gene's germline CDR1 is SQVTM and CDR2 ANQGSEA. Here the CDR3 reads CSVVWDGGGSYNEQFF. In DNA, the CDR3 is TGCAGCGTTGTATGGGACGGGGGCGGCTCCTACAATGAGCAGTTCTTC.

A few counts support this clonotype. The chain carries TRBV12-3 or TRBV12-4 and TRBJ1-5; D is perhaps TRBD1 (6 bases). The germline V and J ends were trimmed by 6 bases and 5 bases, with 20 bases remaining between them. CDR3 size: 16 residues. Here the CDR3 reads CASRWTVKNGDQPQHF. The CDR3 DNA reads TGTGCCAGCAGATGGACAGTCAAAAACGGGGATCAGCCCCAGCATTTT.

This clonotype was seen many times. The V call is TRBV7-3, the J call TRBJ2-3, with 12 bases fitting TRBD2. Looked up from germline, CDR1 is SGHTA and CDR2 is FQGTGA. The trim removed 5 bases at V and 6 bases at J, leaving 9 bases unmatched. The length of the CDR3 is 16 residues. CDR3 residues: CASSPLLAGGSDTQYF. The CDR3 nucleotides are TGTGCCAGCAGCCCTCTACTAGCGGGGGGTAGCGATACGCAGTATTTT. Together with reference TRBV7-3 and TRBJ2-3, the CDR3 gives the full variable domain: GAGVSQTPSNKVTEKGKYVELRCDPISGHTALYWYRQSLGQGPEFLIYFQGTGAADDSGLPNDRFFAVRPEGSVSTLKIQRTERGDSAVYLCASSPLLAGGSDTQYFGPGTRLTVL.

In this sample, this clonotype turned up a few times. Written as DNA, the CDR3 is TGTGCCAGCAGCGGGCCACCTAGCGGGATCTACGAGCAGTACTTC. Its protein product is CASSGPPSGIYEQYF. The rearrangement uses TRBV7-9 and TRBJ2-7, with 9 nucleotides matching TRBD2. V lost 5 bases and J lost 3; bases outside the gene matches: 8. Per germline, CDR1 SEHNR and CDR2 FQNEAQ (reference sequence). This CDR3 is 15 amino acids long. Filled out from reference TRBV7-9 and TRBJ2-7, the complete variable domain reads DTGVSQNPRHKITKRGQNVTFRCDPISEHNRLYWYRQTLGQGPEFLTYFQNEAQLEKSRLLSDRFSAERPKGSFSTLEIQRTEQGDSAMYLCASSGPPSGIYEQYFGPGTRLTVT.

This clonotype was detected many times. This chain joins TRBV20-1 and TRBJ2-1; D is uncertain. The CDR3 runs 12 residues. The germline gives CDR1 DFQATT, CDR2 SNEGSKA (reference sequence). The V and J ends lost 0 bases and 6 bases respectively, with 6 bases between them. DNA for the CDR3: TGCAGTGCTAGAGATTTGGTCAATGAGCAGTTCTTC. Translated, it gives CSARDLVNEQFF.

This clonotype came up a few times. The gene calls are TRBV5-1 and TRBJ2-2; D possibly corresponds to TRBD2 (6 bases). This CDR3 spans 15 amino acids. The ends were cut back, 7 bases at V and 6 bases at J, with 19 bases in the middle. CDR1 is SGHRS and CDR2 is YFSETQ in the germline V gene. CDR3 amino acids: CASCWGENSPGELFF. CDR3 sequence (DNA): TGCGCCAGCTGCTGGGGGGAAAATTCACCCGGGGAGCTGTTTTTT.

The table lists this clonotype with a few counts. This chain uses TRBV3-1 with TRBJ1-5; D gene uncertain. There are 15 residues in the CDR3. V dropped 0 bases and J dropped 3 bases, with 9 bases sitting between them. Germline V gene sequence: CDR1 LGHDT, CDR2 YNNKEL (reference sequence). Here the CDR3 reads CASSQDVADNQPQHF. The CDR3 DNA sequence: TGTGCCAGCAGCCAAGATGTGGCAGACAATCAGCCCCAGCATTTT. Combining the CDR3 with reference TRBV3-1 and TRBJ1-5 gives the whole variable domain DTAVSQTPKYLVTQMGNDKSIKCEQNLGHDTMYWYKQDSKKFLKIMFSYNNKELIINETVPNRFSPKSPDKAHLNLHINSLELGDSAVYFCASSQDVADNQPQHFGDGTRLSIL.

This clonotype came up once. Since a much larger clone is just one base distant, this may be a read error. This rearrangement joins TRBV3-1 to TRBJ1-4; no definite D call. CDR3 length: 15 residues. Germline loops: CDR1 LGHDT, CDR2 YNNKEL (reference sequence). The CDR3 DNA follows: TGTGCCTGCAGCCAGGATGCGGGGACTAATGAAAAACTGTTTTTT. Translating gives CACSQDAGTNEKLFF.

This clonotype appeared a few times. The chain employs TRBV12-3 or TRBV12-4 and TRBJ2-7; 7 bases agree with TRBD2. V lost 2 bases and J lost 4; bases outside the gene matches: 8. The CDR3 contains 15 residues. The CDR3 sequence: CASSLTGEGSYEQYF. The DNA of the CDR3 is TGTGCCAGCAGTTTAACGGGGGAGGGCTCTTACGAGCAGTACTTC.

This clonotype appeared many times. CDR3 in DNA: TGTGCCAGCAGCGTAGAACAACTAGCGAGGGATACGCAGTATTTT. Encoded protein: CASSVEQLARDTQYF. The chain is built from TRBV9 and TRBJ2-3; 7 positions agree with TRBD2. V was clipped by 0 bases and J by 6 bases; unmatched bases: 7. Germline assignment: CDR1 SGDLS and CDR2 YYNGEE. The CDR3 has 15 residues.